What follows are 23 T cell receptor beta chains derived from one specimen sequenced in a study of shared clonotypes between healthy human individuals (dated by TCRdb to about 2020). The method was the immunoSEQ multiplex PCR assay. The table was pulled from immuneACCESS by TCRdb, which kept in-frame rearrangements only. Such tables lose some clones; where checked, under half of the loss comes from unresolved V genes, and the rest has no known cause. The sample table contains millions of clones; only one count was recorded for roughly 93% of them. The ten largest clonotypes hold 0.39% of the sample. Sequencing used naive CD4+ T cells from PBMCs. What this sample's cell subset or site label stands for: CD45RA+ positively selected. Receptors were obtained from a young man in good health. Some clones in this sample may be carry-over from other donors' samples.

The V gene is TRBV7-2, the J gene TRBJ2-7; D is uncertain. Germline V lookup: CDR1 SGHTA, CDR2 FQGNSA. Trimming took off 1 base at V and 2 bases at J, with 9 bases between the two ends. The CDR3 has 14 residues. CDR3 nucleotide sequence: TGTGCCAGCAGCTTAGACGGCCAGGCCTACGAGCAGTACTTC. It is translated as CASSLDGQAYEQYF.

With regard to this clone: This CDR3 is also generated by other DNA sequences in the sample. The V call is TRBV28, the J call TRBJ1-2, with 7 positions matching TRBD1. The CDR3 has 13 residues. V lost 5 bases, J lost 5 bases, and 5 bases stayed unmatched. Germline lookup yields CDR1 MDHEN and CDR2 SYDVKM. The CDR3 DNA follows: TGTGCCAGCAGTCCGCCAGGGGGATATGGCTACACCTTC. Its translation: CASSPPGGYGYTF.

This rearrangement joins TRBV15 to TRBJ2-2; D is ambiguous. V lost 4 bases, J lost 6 bases, and 12 bases lay in between. Germline values: CDR1 LNHNV, CDR2 YYDKDF (reference sequence). The CDR3 loop spans 14 amino acids. The CDR3 reads CATSMEFGSGELFF. Written as DNA, the CDR3 is TGTGCCACCAGCATGGAGTTCGGGTCCGGGGAGCTGTTTTTT.

This sequence joins TRBV14 and TRBJ2-5, with TRBD1 matching 7 bases. This CDR3 is built from 15 residues. Germline CDR1 is SGHDN and CDR2 is FVKESK. Trimming cost V 0 bases and J 4 bases; bases outside gene matches: 5. The CDR3 spells CASSQDRQGLETQYF. The CDR3 DNA reads as TGTGCCAGCAGCCAAGATAGACAGGGTCTAGAGACCCAGTACTTC.

The CDR3 bases are TGTGCCAGTAGTCCCTTCAATCAGCCCCAGCATTTT. Encoded protein: CASSPFNQPQHF. This chain uses TRBV19 with TRBJ1-5; D not resolved. V lost 5 bases and J 3 bases, leaving 5 bases between the germline ends. Germline V lookup: CDR1 LNHDA, CDR2 SQIVND (reference sequence). The CDR3 extends over 12 amino acids.

J is TRBJ2-7 and V is TRBV11-2; 8 nucleotides agree with TRBD2. The V gene's germline CDR1 is SGHAT and CDR2 FQNNGV. This CDR3 contains 15 residues. J gave up 7 bases and V 8 bases, and 16 bases lay outside the gene matches. The CDR3 region has the DNA TGTGCCAGCGCATCTTTCTCGGGAGGGCCGGGGGAGCAGTACTTC. Translation gives CASASFSGGPGEQYF.

A note on this clone: The same CDR3 also results from other DNA sequences found in this sample. This chain joins TRBV4-3 and TRBJ1-2, with D unresolved. The CDR3 length is 13 residues. The germline gives CDR1 LGHNA, CDR2 YSLEER. V dropped 4 bases and J dropped 0 bases, with 6 bases sitting between them. CDR3 region: CASSPDTNYGYTF. As DNA, the CDR3 is TGCGCCAGCAGCCCAGACACTAACTATGGCTACACCTTC.

V and J are TRBV7-9 and TRBJ2-3, with 10 bases lining up with TRBD1. Germline V lookup: CDR1 SEHNR, CDR2 FQNEAQ (reference sequence). Unmatched junction bases numbered 8, after V lost 5 bases and J lost 3 bases. The CDR3 spans 16 residues. The CDR3 here is CASSPGTGAGTDTQYF. CDR3 bases: TGTGCCAGCAGCCCGGGGACAGGGGCCGGGACAGATACGCAGTATTTT.

Written as DNA, the CDR3 is TGTGCCAGCAGCTTGCCTTGGGGACAGGGGCGCCGAGGAAGTGAAAAACTGTTTTTT. Residues: CASSLPWGQGRRGSEKLFF. This chain uses TRBV7-2 with TRBJ1-4; TRBD1 matches at 10 bases. CDR1 is SGHTA, CDR2 FQGNSA, per germline. With V trimmed by 3 bases and J by 7 bases, 17 bases remained unmatched. This CDR3 region has 19 residues.

This clone was seen just once. This sequence joins TRBV5-3 and TRBJ2-2; the match to TRBD1 covers 8 bases. TRBV5-3 is identified as an open reading frame with a role that is uncertain. This CDR3 contains 16 residues. After removal of 10 bases from V and 0 bases from J, the junction contained 11 bases not matched to a gene. The CDR3, as DNA: TGTGCCGGACAGACAGGGGACCTATCGAACACCGGGGAGCTGTTTTTT. This sequence encodes CAGQTGDLSNTGELFF.

This chain connects TRBV4-1 to TRBJ2-7; D could derive from TRBD1 or TRBD2 (5 bases each). This CDR3 spans 16 amino acids. In germline, CDR1 is MGHRA, CDR2 YSYEKL. V lost 4 bases to trimming and J lost 0 bases, with 16 bases between them. The CDR3 DNA sequence: TGCGCCAGCAGCCCACTGTGGGGGAGTAGCTCCTACGAGCAGTACTTC. It translates to CASSPLWGSSSYEQYF.

The rearrangement joins TRBV7-2 to TRBJ1-1, with D unclear. The CDR3 covers 16 residues. Trimming stripped 5 bases from V and 5 bases from J, with 21 bases between. CDR1 and CDR2 from the germline V gene are SGHTA and FQGNSA. The CDR3 protein is CASSQLVGVGLTEAFF. The CDR3 DNA reads TGTGCCAGCAGCCAATTAGTCGGCGTGGGGTTAACTGAAGCTTTCTTT.

This sequence joins TRBV29-1 and TRBJ2-7, with D possibly called TRBD1 or TRBD2 (5 bases each). Germline V gives CDR1 SQVTM, CDR2 ANQGSEA. This CDR3 has 15 residues. V was shortened by 1 base and J by 3 bases, with 16 bases between the two germline ends. Written as DNA, the CDR3 is TGCAGCGTTGAAGGGGACGCTGGGAGAGGCTACGAGCAGTACTTC. This encodes CSVEGDAGRGYEQYF.

V gene TRBV10-3 combines with J gene TRBJ2-3; D ambiguous. Germline loops: CDR1 ENHRY, CDR2 SYGVKD. The CDR3 consists of 11 residues. V was trimmed by 4 bases and J by 5 bases, leaving 4 bases between them. The CDR3 bases are TGTGCCATCAGTGTACGAGATACGCAGTATTTT. Its translation: CAISVRDTQYF.

This sequence joins TRBV25-1 and TRBJ2-1; D might be TRBD2 (5 bases). Germline CDR1 reads MGHDK; CDR2 reads SYGVNS. The CDR3 spans 14 residues. The V gene lost 3 bases and the J gene lost 1 base, with 7 bases spanning the gap. In nucleotides, the CDR3 is TGTGCCAGCAGTGAGACGGGGTCCTACAATGAGCAGTTCTTC. Protein sequence: CASSETGSYNEQFF.

The chain employs TRBV29-1 and TRBJ1-2; D is ambiguous. The germline V gene encodes CDR1 SQVTM and CDR2 ANQGSEA. The CDR3 length is 13 residues. V was trimmed by 1 base and J by 6 bases, leaving 12 bases between them. The CDR3 is CSVEASLGDGYTF. The CDR3 DNA is TGCAGCGTTGAAGCCAGCCTAGGCGATGGCTACACCTTC.

This clone is a singleton in its sample. The chain combines TRBV29-1 with TRBJ2-2, with TRBD1 matching 10 bases. Germline assignment: CDR1 SQVTM and CDR2 ANQGSEA. The length of the CDR3 is 15 residues. V was pared by 7 bases and J by 3 bases, with 8 bases of the junction left unmatched. The CDR3 DNA sequence: TGCAGCGGAAGCCTGGGACAGGGGCACACCGGGGAGCTGTTTTTT. This codes for CSGSLGQGHTGELFF.

This clone showed up just once. V is TRBV27 and J is TRBJ2-5; unclear D gene. Trimming stripped 5 bases from V and 2 bases from J, with 18 bases between. The CDR3 loop spans 16 amino acids. Germline V gene data show CDR1 as MNHEY and CDR2 as SMNVEV (reference sequence). CDR3 sequence reads: CASSPRTTRAQETQYF. CDR3 coding DNA: TGTGCCAGCAGTCCACGCACCACACGCGCACAAGAGACCCAGTACTTC.

This rearrangement joins TRBV9 to TRBJ1-3; D remains ambiguous. Per the germline V gene, CDR1 is SGDLS and CDR2 is YYNGEE. The CDR3 is 16 residues long. V lost 4 bases and J 0 bases, leaving 14 bases between the germline ends. CDR3 nucleotides: TGTGCCAGCAGCCCGCATGGACTGCTCTCTGGAAACACCATATATTTT. As protein: CASSPHGLLSGNTIYF.

The chain combines TRBV10-1 with TRBJ2-3; 9 bases fit TRBD1. V was clipped by 4 bases and J by 3 bases; unmatched bases: 8. The CDR3 has 16 residues. Germline V lookup: CDR1 WNHNN, CDR2 SYGVQD (reference sequence). For the CDR3, the DNA is TGCGCCAGCAGTGCGATACAGGGGGCTGTAACAGATACGCAGTATTTT. Encoded protein: CASSAIQGAVTDTQYF.

This chain uses TRBV11-2 with TRBJ2-7; 7 bases agree with TRBD1. V gave up 5 bases and J gave up 5 bases; unmatched junction bases: 6. The germline gives CDR1 SGHAT, CDR2 FQNNGV. The CDR3 sequence is 13 residues long. The DNA for the CDR3 is TGTGCCAGCAGCCAAGACAGGGCCGACGAGCAGTACTTC. This encodes CASSQDRADEQYF.

The chain links TRBV18 to TRBJ2-5; D is unresolved. V was pared by 1 base and J by 1 base, with 13 bases between. In germline, CDR1 is KGHSH, CDR2 LQKENI. CDR3 size: 16 residues. DNA of the CDR3: TGTGCCAGCTCACCACTCTATTCAGAATCCCAAGAGACCCAGTACTTC. Residues: CASSPLYSESQETQYF. Variable domain in full (rest from reference TRBV18 and TRBJ2-5): NAGVMQNPRHLVRRRGQEARLRCSPMKGHSHVYWYRQLPEEGLKFMVYLQKENIIDESGMPKERFSAEFPKEGPSILRIQQVVRGDSAAYFCASSPLYSESQETQYFGPGTRLLVL.

The V and J genes are TRBV2 and TRBJ1-1, with D perhaps matching TRBD1 (5 bases). The V gene's germline CDR1 is SNHLY and CDR2 FYNNEI. Trimming took off 6 bases at V and 3 bases at J, with 14 bases between the two ends. CDR3 length: 14 amino acids. The CDR3 DNA reads as TGTGCCAGCAGCGATCGGGGGGGATACACTGAAGCTTTCTTT. As protein: CASSDRGGYTEAFF.